The subject of this entry is one TCR beta chain. Profiled with immunoSEQ multiplex PCR; TCRdb holds only in-frame clones, not every one. The sample contains just over 8,500 clones, approximately 79% of which appear only once. This sample was included in a study of chemoradiotherapy in HPV16-positive cancers. CDR1 and CDR2 from the germline V gene are SQVTM and ANQGSEA. Unmatched junction bases numbered 4, after V lost 3 bases and J lost 3 bases. CDR3 length: 14 amino acids. This sample was obtained from a patient who underwent chemoradiotherapy. This clonotype originated in a human donor with HPV-associated anogenital cancer. The chain couples TRBV29-1 to TRBJ1-2; 10 bases match TRBD1. CDR3 DNA: TGCAGCGTTGATCCGGGACAGGGGCACTATGGCTACACCTTC. Translated: CSVDPGQGHYGYTF. The complete variable domain, with remaining parts taken from reference TRBV29-1 and TRBJ1-2, reads SAVISQKPSRDICQRGTSLTIQCQVDSQVTMMFWYRQQPGQSLTLIATANQGSEATYESGFVIDKFPISRPNLTFSTLTVSNMSPEDSSIYLCSVDPGQGHYGYTFGSGTRLTVV.